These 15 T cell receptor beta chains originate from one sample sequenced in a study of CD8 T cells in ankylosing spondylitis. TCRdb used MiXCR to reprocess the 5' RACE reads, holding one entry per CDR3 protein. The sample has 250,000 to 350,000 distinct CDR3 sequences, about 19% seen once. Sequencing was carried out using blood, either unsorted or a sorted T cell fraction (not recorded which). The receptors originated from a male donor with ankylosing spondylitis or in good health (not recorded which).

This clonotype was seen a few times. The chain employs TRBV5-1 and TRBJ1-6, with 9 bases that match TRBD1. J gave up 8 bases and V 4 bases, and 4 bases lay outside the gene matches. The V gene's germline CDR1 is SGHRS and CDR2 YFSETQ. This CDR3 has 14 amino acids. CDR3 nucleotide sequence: TGCGCCAGCAGCGGGCGGGACAGGGATTCACCCCTCCACTTT. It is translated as CASSGRDRDSPLHF. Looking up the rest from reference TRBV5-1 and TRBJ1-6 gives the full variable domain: KAGVTQTPRYLIKTRGQQVTLSCSPISGHRSVSWYQQTPGQGLQFLFEYFSETQRNKGNFPGRFSGRQFSNSRSEMNVSTLELGDSALYLCASSGRDRDSPLHFGNGTRLTVT.

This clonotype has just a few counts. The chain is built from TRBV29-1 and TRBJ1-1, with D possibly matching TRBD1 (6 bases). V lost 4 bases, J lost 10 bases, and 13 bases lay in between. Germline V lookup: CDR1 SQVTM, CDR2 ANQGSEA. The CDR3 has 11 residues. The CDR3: CSVGDGQIAFF. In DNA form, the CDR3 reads TGCAGCGTTGGGGACGGACAGATAGCTTTCTTT.

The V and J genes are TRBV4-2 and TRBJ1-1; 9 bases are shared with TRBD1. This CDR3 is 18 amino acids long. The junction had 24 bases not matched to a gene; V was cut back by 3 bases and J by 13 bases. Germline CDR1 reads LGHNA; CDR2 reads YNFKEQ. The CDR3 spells CASSHTRGQGIREQLVFF. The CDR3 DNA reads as TGTGCCAGCAGCCATACCCGAGGACAGGGGATTCGCGAACAGTTAGTTTTCTTT.

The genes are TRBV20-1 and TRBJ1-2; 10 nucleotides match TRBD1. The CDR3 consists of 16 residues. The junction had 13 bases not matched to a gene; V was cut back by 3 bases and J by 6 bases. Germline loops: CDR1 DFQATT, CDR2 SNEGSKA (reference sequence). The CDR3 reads CSASPSIRQGANGYTF. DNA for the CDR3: TGCAGTGCTAGCCCCAGCATTAGACAGGGGGCAAATGGCTACACCTTC.

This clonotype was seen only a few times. The CDR3 protein is CASSLDLHTEAFF. The CDR3 DNA follows: TGTGCCAGCAGCTTAGATCTCCACACTGAAGCTTTCTTT. The V gene is TRBV11-2, the J gene TRBJ1-1; the D is unclear. The CDR3 extends over 13 amino acids. V shed 0 bases and J shed 3 bases, with 5 bases lying between them. Germline CDR1 and CDR2: SGHAT and FQNNGV.

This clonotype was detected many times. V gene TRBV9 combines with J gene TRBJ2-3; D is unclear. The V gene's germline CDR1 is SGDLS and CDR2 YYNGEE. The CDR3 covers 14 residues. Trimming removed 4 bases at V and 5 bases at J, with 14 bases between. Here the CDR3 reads CASSPGTIGDTQYF. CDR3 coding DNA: TGTGCCAGCAGCCCGGGCACTATCGGAGATACGCAGTATTTT.

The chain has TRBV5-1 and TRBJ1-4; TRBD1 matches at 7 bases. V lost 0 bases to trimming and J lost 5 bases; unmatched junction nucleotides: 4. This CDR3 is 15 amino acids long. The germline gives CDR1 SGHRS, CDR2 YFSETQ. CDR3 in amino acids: CASSLEGAGNEKLFF. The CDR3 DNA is TGCGCCAGCAGCTTGGAGGGGGCGGGGAATGAAAAACTGTTTTTT.

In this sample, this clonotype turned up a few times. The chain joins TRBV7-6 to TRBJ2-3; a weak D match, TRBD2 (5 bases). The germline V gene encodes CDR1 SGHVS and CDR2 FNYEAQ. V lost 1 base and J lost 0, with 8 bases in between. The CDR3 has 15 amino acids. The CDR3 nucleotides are TGTGCCAGCAGCTTAGACGGGATTAGCACAGATACGCAGTATTTT. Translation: CASSLDGISTDTQYF.

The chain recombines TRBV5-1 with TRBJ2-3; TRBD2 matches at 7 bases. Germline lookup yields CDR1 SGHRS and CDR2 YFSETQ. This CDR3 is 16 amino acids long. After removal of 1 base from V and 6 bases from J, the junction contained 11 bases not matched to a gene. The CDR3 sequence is CASSLSSSGAGDTQYF. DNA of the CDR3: TGCGCCAGCAGCTTGAGTTCCAGCGGGGCGGGGGATACGCAGTATTTT.

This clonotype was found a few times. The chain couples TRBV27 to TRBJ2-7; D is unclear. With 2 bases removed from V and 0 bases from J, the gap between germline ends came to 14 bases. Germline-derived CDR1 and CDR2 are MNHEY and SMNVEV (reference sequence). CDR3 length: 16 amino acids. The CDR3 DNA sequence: TGTGCCAGCAGTTTAAAGGACGGACCGACCTCCTACGAGCAGTACGTC. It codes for CASSLKDGPTSYEQYV.

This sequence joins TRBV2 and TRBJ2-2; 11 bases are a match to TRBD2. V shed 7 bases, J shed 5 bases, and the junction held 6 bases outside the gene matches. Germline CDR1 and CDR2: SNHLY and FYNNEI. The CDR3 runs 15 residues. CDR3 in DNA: TGTGCCAGCACCTTACTAGCGGGGGCGACCGGGGAGCTGTTTTTT. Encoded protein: CASTLLAGATGELFF.

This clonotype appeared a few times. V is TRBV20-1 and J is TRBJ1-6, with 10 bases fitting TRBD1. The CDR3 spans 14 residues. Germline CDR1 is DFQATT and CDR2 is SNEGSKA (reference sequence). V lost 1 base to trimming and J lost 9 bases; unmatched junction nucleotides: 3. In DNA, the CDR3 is TGCAGTGCTAGAGGACAGGGGGCGCTTTCACCCCTCCACTTT. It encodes CSARGQGALSPLHF.

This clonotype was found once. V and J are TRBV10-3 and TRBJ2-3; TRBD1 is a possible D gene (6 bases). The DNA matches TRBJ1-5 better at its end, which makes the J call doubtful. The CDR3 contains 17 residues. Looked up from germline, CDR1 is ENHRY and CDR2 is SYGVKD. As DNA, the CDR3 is TGTGCCATCAGTGAGTCCGGCGGGGGGCCGAGCACAGATACGCAGCATTTT. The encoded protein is CAISESGGGPSTDTQHF.

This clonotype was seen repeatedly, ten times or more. In nucleotides, the CDR3 is TGTGCCAGCAGTTTGGGCATATCGAACACTGAAGCTTTCTTT. As protein: CASSLGISNTEAFF. This sequence joins TRBV12-3 or TRBV12-4 and TRBJ1-1; D call uncertain. V lost 3 bases and J 1 base, leaving 9 bases between the germline ends. This CDR3 spans 14 amino acids.

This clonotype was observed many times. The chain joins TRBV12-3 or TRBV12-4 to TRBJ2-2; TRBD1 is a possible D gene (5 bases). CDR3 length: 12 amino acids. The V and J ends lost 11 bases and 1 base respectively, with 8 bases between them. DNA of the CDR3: TGTGCCGGAAGGGGGAACACCGGGGAGCTGTTTTTT. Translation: CAGRGNTGELFF.